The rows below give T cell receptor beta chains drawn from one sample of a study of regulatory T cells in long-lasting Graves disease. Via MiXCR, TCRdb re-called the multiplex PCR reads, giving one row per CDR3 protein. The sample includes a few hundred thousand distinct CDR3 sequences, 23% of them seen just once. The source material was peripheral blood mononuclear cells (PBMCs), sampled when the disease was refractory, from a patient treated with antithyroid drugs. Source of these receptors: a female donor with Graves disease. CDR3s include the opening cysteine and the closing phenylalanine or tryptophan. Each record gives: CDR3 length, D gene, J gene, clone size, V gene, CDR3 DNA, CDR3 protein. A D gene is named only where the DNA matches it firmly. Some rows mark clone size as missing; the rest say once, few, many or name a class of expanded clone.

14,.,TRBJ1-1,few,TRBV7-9,TGTGCCAGCAGCTTAGTTCTCACGAACACTGAAGCTTTCTTT,CASSLVLTNTEAFF
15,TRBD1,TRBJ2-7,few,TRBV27,TGTGCCAGCAGTTTATTAGGGACAGGGATTTACGAGCAGTACTTC,CASSLLGTGIYEQYF
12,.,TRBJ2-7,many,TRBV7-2,TGTGCCAGCAGCTTACCTTTCTACGAGCAGTACTTC,CASSLPFYEQYF
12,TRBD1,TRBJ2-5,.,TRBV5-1,TGCGCCAGCAAAACAGGGGAAGAGACCCAGTACTTC,CASKTGEETQYF
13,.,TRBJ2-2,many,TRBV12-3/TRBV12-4,TGTGCCAGCAGGCTCAGGGAAGCCGGGGAGCTGTTTTTT,CASRLREAGELFF
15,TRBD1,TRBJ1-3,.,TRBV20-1,TGCAGTGCTAACCCCCCGGGACAGGCTGGAAACACCATATATTTT,CSANPPGQAGNTIYF
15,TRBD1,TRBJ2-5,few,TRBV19,TGTGCCAGTAGTATGTTTCAGGGGGCCCAAGAGACCCAGTACTTC,CASSMFQGAQETQYF
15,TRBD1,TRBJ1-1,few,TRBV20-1,TGCAGTGCTGCGCCGGGACAGCGGATACTCACTGAAGCTTTCTTT,CSAAPGQRILTEAFF
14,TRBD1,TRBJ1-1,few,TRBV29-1,TGCAGCCATACCAGGGGGGCTGGAAACACTGAAGCTTTCTTT,CSHTRGAGNTEAFF
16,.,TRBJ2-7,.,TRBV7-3,TGTGCCAGCAGCTTACCCGCCGTGTGGGTTTGGTACGAGCAGTACTTC,CASSLPAVWVWYEQYF
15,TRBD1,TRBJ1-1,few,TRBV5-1,TGCGCCAGCAGCTTGGGGACAGGGGATCGCGGCGCAGCTTTCTTT,CASSLGTGDRGAAFF
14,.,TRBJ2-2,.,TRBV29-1,TGCAGCGTTGGAACAGGAGTGAACACCGGGGAGCTGTTTTTT,CSVGTGVNTGELFF
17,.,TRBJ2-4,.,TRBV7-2,TGTGCCAGCAGCTTACCCAGGGGGGGGCTAGCCAAAAACATTCAGTACTTC,CASSLPRGGLAKNIQYF
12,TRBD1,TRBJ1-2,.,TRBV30,TGTGCCTGGGACAGGGGGAGCTATGGCTACACCTTC,CAWDRGSYGYTF
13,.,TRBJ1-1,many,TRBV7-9,TGTGCCAGCAGCACAGAGGGGAACACTGAAGCTTTCTTT,CASSTEGNTEAFF
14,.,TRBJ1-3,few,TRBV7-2,TGTGCCAGTAGCTTCGGTACAGTTGGAAACACCATATATTTT,CASSFGTVGNTIYF
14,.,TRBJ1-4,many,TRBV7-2,TGTGCCAGCAGCCGACAGGCGGCTAATGAAAAACTGTTTTTT,CASSRQAANEKLFF